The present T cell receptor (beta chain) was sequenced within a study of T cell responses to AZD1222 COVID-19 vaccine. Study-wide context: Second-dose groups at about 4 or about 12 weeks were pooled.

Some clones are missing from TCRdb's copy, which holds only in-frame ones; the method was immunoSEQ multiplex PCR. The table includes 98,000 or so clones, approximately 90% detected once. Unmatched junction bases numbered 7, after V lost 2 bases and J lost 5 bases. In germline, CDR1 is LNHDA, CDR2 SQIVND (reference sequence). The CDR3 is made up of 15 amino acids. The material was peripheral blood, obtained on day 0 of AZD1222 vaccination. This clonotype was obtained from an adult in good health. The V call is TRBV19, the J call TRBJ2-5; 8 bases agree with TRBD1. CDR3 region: CASSISPGGGETQYF. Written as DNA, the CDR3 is TGTGCCAGTAGTATATCGCCAGGGGGCGGGGAGACCCAGTACTTC.